This T cell receptor (beta chain) comes out of a study of neurological immune-mediated disorders. Overall study findings and caveats: Because no CDR3 amino acid sequences were shared across subjects by expanded clones, private repertoires were suggested in all groups. In HTLV-1-associated myelopathy, TCR clonal expansion was greatest, whereas multiple sclerosis had the least, falling below healthy controls.

This clonotype showed up just a few times. The antigen remains unidentified. The study built sorted libraries from more than 900,000 CD4+ or CD8+ T cells. The CDR3 runs to 13 residues. Germline values: CDR1 GTSNPN, CDR2 SVGIG (reference sequence). The V and J ends lost 3 bases and 2 bases respectively, with 9 bases between them. From 15-18 subjects, every sequencing run obtained over 170 million TCR-beta sequences. TCRdb redid the calling of the 5' RACE reads with MiXCR, one entry per CDR3 protein. Altogether roughly 18,000 distinct CDR3 sequences are present, around 15% being singletons, with the ten largest covering 7.8%.

V is TRBV30 and J is TRBJ2-3; no clear D gene. This sequence was found in a woman in her sixties or seventies with HTLV-1-associated myelopathy (HAM/TSP). The sequencing input was CD4+ T cells from blood. CDR3 nucleotides: TGTGCCTGGAGGGCCCTACCCACAGATACGCAGTATTTT. It encodes CAWRALPTDTQYF.